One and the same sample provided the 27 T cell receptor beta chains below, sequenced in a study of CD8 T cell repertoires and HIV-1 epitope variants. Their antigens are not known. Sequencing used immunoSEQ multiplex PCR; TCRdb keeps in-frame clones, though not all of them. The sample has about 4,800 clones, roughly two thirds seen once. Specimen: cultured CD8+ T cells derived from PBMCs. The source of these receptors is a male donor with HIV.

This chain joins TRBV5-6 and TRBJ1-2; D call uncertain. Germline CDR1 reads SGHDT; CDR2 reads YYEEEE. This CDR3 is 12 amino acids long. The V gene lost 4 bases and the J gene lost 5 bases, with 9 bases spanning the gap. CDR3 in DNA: TGTGCCAGCAGCGCGGGTACTTATGGCTACACCTTC. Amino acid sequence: CASSAGTYGYTF.

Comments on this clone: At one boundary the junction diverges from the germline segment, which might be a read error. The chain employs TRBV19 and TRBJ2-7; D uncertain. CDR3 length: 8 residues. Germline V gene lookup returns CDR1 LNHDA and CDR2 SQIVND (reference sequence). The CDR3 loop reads CASSMQDF. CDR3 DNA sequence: TGTGCCAGTAGTATGCAGGACTTC.

CDR3 DNA: TGTGCCAGCAGCGTAGCTAGGGGAGGAACGAACACCGGGGAGCTGTTTTTT. This gives the protein CASSVARGGTNTGELFF. This chain joins TRBV9 and TRBJ2-2; D is perhaps TRBD2 (6 bases). V lost 0 bases and J lost 0, with 12 bases in between. Looked up from germline, CDR1 is SGDLS and CDR2 is YYNGEE. There are 17 residues in the CDR3. Supplemented by reference TRBV9 and TRBJ2-2, the full variable domain reads DSGVTQTPKHLITATGQRVTLRCSPRSGDLSVYWYQQSLDQGLQFLIQYYNGEERAKGNILERFSAQQFPDLHSELNLSSLELGDSALYFCASSVARGGTNTGELFFGEGSRLTVL.

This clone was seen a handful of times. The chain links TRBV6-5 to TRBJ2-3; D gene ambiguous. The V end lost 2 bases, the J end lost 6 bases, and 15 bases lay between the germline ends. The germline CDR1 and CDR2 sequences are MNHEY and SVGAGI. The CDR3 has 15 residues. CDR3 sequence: CASSYRRQLGDTQYF. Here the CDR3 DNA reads TGTGCCAGCAGTTACCGTCGTCAGTTGGGGGATACGCAGTATTTT.

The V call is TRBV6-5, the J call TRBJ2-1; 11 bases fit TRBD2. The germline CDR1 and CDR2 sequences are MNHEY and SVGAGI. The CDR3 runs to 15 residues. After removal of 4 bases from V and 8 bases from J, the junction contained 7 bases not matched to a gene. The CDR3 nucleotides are TGTGCCAGCAGTTTGACTAGCGGGACAGGGCATGAGCAGTTCTTC. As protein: CASSLTSGTGHEQFF.

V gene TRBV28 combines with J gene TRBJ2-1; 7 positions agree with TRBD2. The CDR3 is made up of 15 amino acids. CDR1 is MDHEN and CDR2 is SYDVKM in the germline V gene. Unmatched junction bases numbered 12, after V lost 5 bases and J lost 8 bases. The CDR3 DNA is TGTGCCAGCAGTGTGAGCGGGATCCTTTTCCATGAGCAGTTCTTC. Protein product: CASSVSGILFHEQFF. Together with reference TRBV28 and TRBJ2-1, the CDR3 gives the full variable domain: DVKVTQSSRYLVKRTGEKVFLECVQDMDHENMFWYRQDPGLGLRLIYFSYDVKMKEKGDIPEGYSVSREKKERFSLILESASTNQTSMYLCASSVSGILFHEQFFGPGTRLTVL.

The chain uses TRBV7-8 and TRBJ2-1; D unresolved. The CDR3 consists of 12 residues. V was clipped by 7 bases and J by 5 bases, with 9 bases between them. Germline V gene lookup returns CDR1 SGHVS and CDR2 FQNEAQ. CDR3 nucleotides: TGTGCCAGCACCCTCATGGACAATGAGCAGTTCTTC. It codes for CASTLMDNEQFF.

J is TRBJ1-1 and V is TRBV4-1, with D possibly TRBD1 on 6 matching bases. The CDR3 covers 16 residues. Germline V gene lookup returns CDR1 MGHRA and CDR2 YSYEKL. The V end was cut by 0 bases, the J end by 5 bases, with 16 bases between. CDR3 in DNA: TGCGCCAGCAGCCAAGATGGGGCAGGGGCGGGAACTGAAGCTTTCTTT. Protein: CASSQDGAGAGTEAFF.

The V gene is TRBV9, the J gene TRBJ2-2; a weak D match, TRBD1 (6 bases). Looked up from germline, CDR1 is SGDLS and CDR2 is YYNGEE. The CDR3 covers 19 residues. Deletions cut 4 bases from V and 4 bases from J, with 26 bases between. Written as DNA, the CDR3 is TGTGCCAGCAGCACCACAAGGGGGACACAGGGCAGACCCACCGGGGAGCTGTTTTTT. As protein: CASSTTRGTQGRPTGELFF.

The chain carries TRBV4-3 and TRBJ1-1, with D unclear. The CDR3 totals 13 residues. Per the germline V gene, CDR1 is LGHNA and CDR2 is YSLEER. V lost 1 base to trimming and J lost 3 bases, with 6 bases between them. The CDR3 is CASSQAADTEAFF. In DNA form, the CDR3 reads TGCGCCAGCAGCCAAGCAGCAGACACTGAAGCTTTCTTT.

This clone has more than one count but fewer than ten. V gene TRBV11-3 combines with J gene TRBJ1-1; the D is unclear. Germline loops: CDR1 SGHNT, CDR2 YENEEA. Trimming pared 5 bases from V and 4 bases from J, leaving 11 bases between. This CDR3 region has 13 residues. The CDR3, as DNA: TGTGCCAGCAGCGACTCTGTGGGCACTGAAGCTTTCTTT. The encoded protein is CASSDSVGTEAFF.

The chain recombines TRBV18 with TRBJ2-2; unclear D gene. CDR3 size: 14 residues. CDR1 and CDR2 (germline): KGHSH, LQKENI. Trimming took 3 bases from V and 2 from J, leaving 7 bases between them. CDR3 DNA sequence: TGTGCCAGCTCACCGGGTGGAAACACCGGGGAGCTGTTTTTT. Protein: CASSPGGNTGELFF.

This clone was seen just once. CDR3 sequence: CASSEGRQGGFPNTGELFF. CDR3 sequence (DNA): TGTGCCAGCAGTGAAGGCCGACAGGGAGGCTTCCCTAACACCGGGGAGCTGTTTTTT. V and J are TRBV2 and TRBJ2-2, with D perhaps matching TRBD1 (7 bases). This CDR3 is 19 amino acids long. The V and J ends lost 1 base and 2 bases respectively, with 20 bases between them. Germline V gene lookup returns CDR1 SNHLY and CDR2 FYNNEI.

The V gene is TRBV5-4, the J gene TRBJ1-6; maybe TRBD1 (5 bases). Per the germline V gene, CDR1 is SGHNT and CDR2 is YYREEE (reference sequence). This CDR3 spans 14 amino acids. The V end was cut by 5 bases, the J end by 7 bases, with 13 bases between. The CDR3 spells CASSFREGNSPLHF. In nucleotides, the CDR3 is TGTGCCAGCAGTTTCAGGGAGGGGAATTCACCCCTCCACTTT.

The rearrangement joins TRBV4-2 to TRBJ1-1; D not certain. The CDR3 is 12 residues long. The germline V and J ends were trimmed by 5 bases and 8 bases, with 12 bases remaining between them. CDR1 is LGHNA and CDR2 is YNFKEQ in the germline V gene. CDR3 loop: CASSSWTREAFF. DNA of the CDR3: TGTGCCAGCAGCTCCTGGACTCGAGAAGCTTTCTTT.

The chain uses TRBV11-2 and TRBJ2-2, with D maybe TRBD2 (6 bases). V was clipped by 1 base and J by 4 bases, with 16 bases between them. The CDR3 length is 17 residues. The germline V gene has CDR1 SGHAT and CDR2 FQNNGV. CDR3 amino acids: CASSLGDSSRRTGELFF. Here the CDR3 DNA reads TGTGCCAGCAGCTTAGGGGACTCTTCGCGACGCACCGGGGAGCTGTTTTTT.

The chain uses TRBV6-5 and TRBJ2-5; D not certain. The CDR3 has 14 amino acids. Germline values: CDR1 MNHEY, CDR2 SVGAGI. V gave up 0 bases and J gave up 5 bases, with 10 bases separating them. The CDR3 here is CASSYSHSGETQYF. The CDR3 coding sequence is TGTGCCAGCAGTTACTCGCACAGTGGGGAGACCCAGTACTTC.

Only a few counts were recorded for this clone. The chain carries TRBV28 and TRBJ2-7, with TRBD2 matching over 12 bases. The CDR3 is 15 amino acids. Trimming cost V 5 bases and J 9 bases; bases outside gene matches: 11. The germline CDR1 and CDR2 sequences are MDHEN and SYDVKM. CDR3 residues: CASSARLAGAQMQYF. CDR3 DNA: TGTGCCAGCAGTGCCCGACTAGCGGGAGCGCAGATGCAGTACTTC. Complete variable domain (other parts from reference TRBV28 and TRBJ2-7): DVKVTQSSRYLVKRTGEKVFLECVQDMDHENMFWYRQDPGLGLRLIYFSYDVKMKEKGDIPEGYSVSREKKERFSLILESASTNQTSMYLCASSARLAGAQMQYFGPGTRLTVT.

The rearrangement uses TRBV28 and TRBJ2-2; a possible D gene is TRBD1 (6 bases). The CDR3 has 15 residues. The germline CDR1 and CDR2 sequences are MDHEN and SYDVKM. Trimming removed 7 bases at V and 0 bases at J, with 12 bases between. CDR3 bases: TGTGCCAGCAACGAGGGACAAACGAACACCGGGGAGCTGTTTTTT. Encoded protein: CASNEGQTNTGELFF.

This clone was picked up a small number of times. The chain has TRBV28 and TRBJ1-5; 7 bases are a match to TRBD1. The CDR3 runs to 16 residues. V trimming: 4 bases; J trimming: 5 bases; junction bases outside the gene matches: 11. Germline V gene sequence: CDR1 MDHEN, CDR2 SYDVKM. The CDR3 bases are TGTGCCAGCAGTTCCGGCGTAGGGGGCGGGGATCAGCCCCAGCATTTT. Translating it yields CASSSGVGGGDQPQHF.

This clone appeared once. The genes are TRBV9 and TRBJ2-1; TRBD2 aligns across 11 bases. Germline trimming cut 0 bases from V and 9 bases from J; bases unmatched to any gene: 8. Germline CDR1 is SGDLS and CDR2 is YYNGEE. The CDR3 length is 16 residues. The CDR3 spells CASSVGRLAGRGEQFF. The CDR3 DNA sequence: TGTGCCAGCAGCGTAGGAAGACTAGCGGGAAGAGGTGAGCAGTTCTTC.

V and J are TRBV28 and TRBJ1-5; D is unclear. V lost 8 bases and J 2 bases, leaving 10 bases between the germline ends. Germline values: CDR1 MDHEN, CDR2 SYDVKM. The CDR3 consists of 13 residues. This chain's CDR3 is CASAYGRNQPQHF. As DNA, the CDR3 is TGTGCCAGCGCGTACGGACGCAATCAGCCCCAGCATTTT.

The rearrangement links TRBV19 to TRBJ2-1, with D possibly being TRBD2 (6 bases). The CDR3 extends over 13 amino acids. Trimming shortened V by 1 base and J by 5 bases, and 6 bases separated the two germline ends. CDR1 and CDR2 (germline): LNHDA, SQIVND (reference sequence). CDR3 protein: CASSIGGDNEQFF. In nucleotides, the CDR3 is TGTGCCAGTAGTATAGGGGGGGACAATGAGCAGTTCTTC.

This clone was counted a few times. DNA of the CDR3: TGTGCCTGGAGCCCCGGCGGGACGAGGGGCTACACCTTC. Translated: CAWSPGGTRGYTF. This chain links TRBV30 with TRBJ1-2; the D gene is possibly TRBD1 (5 bases). This CDR3 contains 13 residues. CDR1 GTSNPN and CDR2 SVGIG come from the germline V gene (reference sequence). Trimming removed 3 bases at V and 8 bases at J, with 16 bases between.

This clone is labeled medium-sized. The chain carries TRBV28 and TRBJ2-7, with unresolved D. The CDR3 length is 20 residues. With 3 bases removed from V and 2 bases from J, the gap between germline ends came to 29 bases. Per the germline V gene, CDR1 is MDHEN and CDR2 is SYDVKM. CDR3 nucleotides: TGTGCCAGCAGTTTCCCCCCCCCTAGTCCCAATACACCTACCACCTACGAGCAGTACTTC. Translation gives CASSFPPPSPNTPTTYEQYF.

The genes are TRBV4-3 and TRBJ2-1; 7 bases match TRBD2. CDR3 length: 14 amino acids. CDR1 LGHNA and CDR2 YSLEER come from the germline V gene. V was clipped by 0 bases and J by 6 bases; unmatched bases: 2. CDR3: CASSQEWGGNEQFF. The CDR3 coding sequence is TGCGCCAGCAGCCAAGAATGGGGGGGCAATGAGCAGTTCTTC.

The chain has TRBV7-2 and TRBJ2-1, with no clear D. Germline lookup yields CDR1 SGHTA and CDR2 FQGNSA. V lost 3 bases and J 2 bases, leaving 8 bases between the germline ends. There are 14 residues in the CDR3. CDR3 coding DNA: TGTGCCAGCAGCTTTTACATGACCTACAATGAGCAGTTCTTC. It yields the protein CASSFYMTYNEQFF.